A single sample gave rise to the 5 T cell receptor beta chains below, sequenced in a study of blood T cell repertoires in COVID-19 (dated by TCRdb to the early 2020s). Libraries were prepared through the immunoSEQ multiplex PCR assay. The immuneACCESS repertoire file appears here via TCRdb, limited to in-frame rearrangements. These files lack a portion of the clones; in checked studies, under half of the deficit traces to unresolved V genes, and the cause of the others is not known. For this sample there are over 70,000 clones; more than 75% appear just once. The top ten clones comprise 9.5% to 13% of the sample. Sequenced input: peripheral blood. These receptors all come from a man in his 60s with COVID-19, enrolled during active disease.

The chain couples TRBV5-6 to TRBJ2-1; 10 bases are a match to TRBD2. V gave up 4 bases and J gave up 8 bases; unmatched junction bases: 9. There are 15 residues in the CDR3. Germline CDR1 SGHDT, CDR2 YYEEEE. The CDR3 loop reads CASSVPSGSLDEQFF. The CDR3, as DNA: TGTGCCAGCAGCGTCCCTAGCGGGAGTCTAGATGAGCAGTTCTTC.

This rearrangement joins TRBV28 to TRBJ1-2; D might be TRBD1 (6 bases). The CDR3 length is 14 residues. V was pared by 2 bases and J by 0 bases, with 7 bases between. Germline CDR1 reads MDHEN; CDR2 reads SYDVKM. CDR3 residues: CASSLRGSNYGYTF. Here the CDR3 DNA reads TGTGCCAGCAGTTTAAGGGGGTCTAACTATGGCTACACCTTC.

The gene calls are TRBV7-9 and TRBJ1-1; 8 nucleotides match TRBD1. This CDR3 contains 14 residues. Germline assignment: CDR1 SEHNR and CDR2 FQNEAQ (reference sequence). Trimming took 5 bases from V and 4 from J; bases not matched to a gene: 6. CDR3 sequence: CASSPTGVVTEAFF. CDR3 in DNA: TGTGCCAGCAGCCCGACAGGGGTCGTCACTGAAGCTTTCTTT.

In its sample, this clone was seen a few times. The rearrangement links TRBV6-5 to TRBJ1-4; a weak D match, TRBD1 (6 bases). The CDR3 spans 15 residues. The germline V gene encodes CDR1 MNHEY and CDR2 SVGAGI. Trimming took 1 base from V and 7 from J, leaving 13 bases between them. The DNA of the CDR3 is TGTGCCAGCAGTTACTTAGCAAACAGGGCTGAAAAACTGTTTTTT. Its translation: CASSYLANRAEKLFF.

This clone showed up just a few times. V gene TRBV7-3 combines with J gene TRBJ1-1; D is unclear. Germline values: CDR1 SGHTA, CDR2 FQGTGA. Between the trimmed V and J ends, which lost 5 bases and 1 base, there was a span of 8 bases. The CDR3 is 13 residues long. CDR3 loop: CASSVNRNTEAFF. The CDR3 DNA follows: TGTGCCAGCAGCGTCAATAGGAACACTGAAGCTTTCTTT. The full variable domain, in which reference TRBV7-3 and TRBJ1-1 provide the parts outside the CDR3, is GAGVSQTPSNKVTEKGKYVELRCDPISGHTALYWYRQSLGQGPEFLIYFQGTGAADDSGLPNDRFFAVRPEGSVSTLKIQRTERGDSAVYLCASSVNRNTEAFFGQGTRLTVV.